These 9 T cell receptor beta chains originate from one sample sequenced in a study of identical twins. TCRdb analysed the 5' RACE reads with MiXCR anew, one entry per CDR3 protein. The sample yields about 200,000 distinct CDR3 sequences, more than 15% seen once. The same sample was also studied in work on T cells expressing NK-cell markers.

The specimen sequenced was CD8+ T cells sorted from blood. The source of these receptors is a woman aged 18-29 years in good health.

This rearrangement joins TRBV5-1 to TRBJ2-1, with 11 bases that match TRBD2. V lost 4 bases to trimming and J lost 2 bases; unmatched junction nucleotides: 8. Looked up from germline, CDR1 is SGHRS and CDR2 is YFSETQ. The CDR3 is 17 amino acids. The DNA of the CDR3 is TGCGCCAGCAGCCTAACCCAACTAGCGGGGGCCTACAATGAGCAGTTCTTC. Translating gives CASSLTQLAGAYNEQFF. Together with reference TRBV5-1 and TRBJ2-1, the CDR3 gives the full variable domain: KAGVTQTPRYLIKTRGQQVTLSCSPISGHRSVSWYQQTPGQGLQFLFEYFSETQRNKGNFPGRFSGRQFSNSRSEMNVSTLELGDSALYLCASSLTQLAGAYNEQFFGPGTRLTVL.

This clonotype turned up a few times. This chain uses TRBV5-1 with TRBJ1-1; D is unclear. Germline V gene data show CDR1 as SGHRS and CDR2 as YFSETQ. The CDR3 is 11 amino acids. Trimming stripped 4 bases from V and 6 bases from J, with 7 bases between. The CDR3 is CASSAGPEAFF. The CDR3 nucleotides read TGCGCCAGCAGCGCGGGTCCTGAAGCTTTCTTT.

The CDR3 is CASTGGTSGYQETQYF. Written as DNA, the CDR3 is TGTGCCAGCACAGGGGGCACTAGCGGGTACCAAGAGACCCAGTACTTC. This chain links TRBV2 with TRBJ2-5; tentative D call: TRBD2 (9 bases). Germline CDR1 is SNHLY and CDR2 is FYNNEI. This CDR3 spans 16 amino acids. V dropped 7 bases and J dropped 0 bases, with 18 bases sitting between them.

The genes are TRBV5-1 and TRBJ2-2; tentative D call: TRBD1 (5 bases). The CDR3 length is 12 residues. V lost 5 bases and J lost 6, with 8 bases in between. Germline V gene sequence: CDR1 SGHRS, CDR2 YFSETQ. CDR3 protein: CASRGDSGELFF. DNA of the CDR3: TGCGCCAGCAGAGGGGATTCCGGGGAGCTGTTTTTT. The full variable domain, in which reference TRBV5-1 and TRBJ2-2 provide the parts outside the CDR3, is KAGVTQTPRYLIKTRGQQVTLSCSPISGHRSVSWYQQTPGQGLQFLFEYFSETQRNKGNFPGRFSGRQFSNSRSEMNVSTLELGDSALYLCASRGDSGELFFGEGSRLTVL.

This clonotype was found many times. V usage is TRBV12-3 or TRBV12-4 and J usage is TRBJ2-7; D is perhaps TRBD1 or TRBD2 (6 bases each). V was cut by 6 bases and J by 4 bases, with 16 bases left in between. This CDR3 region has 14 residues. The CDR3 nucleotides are TGTGCCAGCAGCAACTCGGGGGCTCCGTACGAGCAGTACTTC. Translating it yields CASSNSGAPYEQYF.

The CDR3: CASSHVGGDNEQYF. The DNA for the CDR3 is TGTGCCAGCAGCCACGTGGGCGGGGACAACGAGCAGTACTTC. The V gene is TRBV11-1, the J gene TRBJ2-7; the D gene could be TRBD1 or TRBD2 (6 bases each). V was pared by 5 bases and J by 5 bases, with 16 bases between. The CDR3 runs to 14 residues. CDR1 and CDR2 from the germline V gene are SGHAT and FQDESV (reference sequence).

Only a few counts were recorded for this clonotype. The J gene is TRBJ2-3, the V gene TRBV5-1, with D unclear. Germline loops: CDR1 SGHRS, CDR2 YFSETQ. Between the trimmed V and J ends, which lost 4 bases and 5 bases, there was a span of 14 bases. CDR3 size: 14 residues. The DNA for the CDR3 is TGCGCCAGCAGCATGACCGGTTTGGGAGATACGCAGTATTTT. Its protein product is CASSMTGLGDTQYF.

CDR3 bases: TGTGCCAGCAGATCAGGGGTATCTAGCACAGATACGCAGTATTTT. This gives the protein CASRSGVSSTDTQYF. The chain is built from TRBV7-2 and TRBJ2-3; a weak D match, TRBD1 (6 bases). CDR1 SGHTA and CDR2 FQGNSA come from the germline V gene. Trimming cost V 6 bases and J 0 bases, with 13 bases left between them. This CDR3 is built from 15 residues.

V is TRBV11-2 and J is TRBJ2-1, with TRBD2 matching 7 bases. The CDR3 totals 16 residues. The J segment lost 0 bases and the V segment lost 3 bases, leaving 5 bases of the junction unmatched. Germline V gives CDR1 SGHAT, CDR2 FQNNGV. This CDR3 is CASSLFGGSSYNEQFF. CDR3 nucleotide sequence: TGTGCCAGCAGCTTGTTCGGCGGGAGCTCCTACAATGAGCAGTTCTTC.